This TCR beta chain was identified during a study of T cell responses to AZD1222 COVID-19 vaccine. This clone was counted a single time. As yet, its antigen is unknown. Sequencing was performed with immunoSEQ multiplex PCR; in TCRdb, only in-frame clones are kept and a portion is missing. The sample has 90,000 to 150,000 clones, about nine tenths seen once. The CDR3 loop spans 14 amino acids. Findings and caveats of the study: There were mostly white British donors and more females than males, and clonal diversity was possibly underestimated. The repertoires were collected only after the peak T cell response. A rise in Spike-specific TCR breadth and depth followed two AZD1222 doses. In the spike-specific TCR repertoire, nearly half reportedly target unmutated variant regions.

Source: peripheral blood, taken 28 days after the second dose of the MenACWY control vaccine. The sequence derives from an adult who received the MenACWY meningococcal vaccine as a control. V and J are TRBV21-1 and TRBJ2-1; TRBD1 is the table's D call, not checked against the DNA. TRBV21-1 corresponds to a pseudogene. The chain's CDR3 is CASRDRGLVNEQFF. The CDR3 DNA sequence: TGTGCCAGCCGGGACAGGGGGCTGGTAAATGAGCAGTTCTTC.